The next 29 T cell receptor beta chains were all read from a single sample in a study of shared clonotypes between healthy human individuals. TCRdb keeps only in-frame clones here, not all; method: immunoSEQ multiplex PCR. The data show more than 150,000 clones, approximately 70% seen once. The sequencing sample was made of memory CD4+ T cells sorted from blood. The subset here: CD45RA-negative fraction. The receptors shown here come from a man aged 25 to 40 in good health.

This chain uses TRBV6-1 with TRBJ2-1, with 7 bases aligning to TRBD2. V was pared by 8 bases and J by 0 bases, with 7 bases of the junction left unmatched. The germline CDR1 and CDR2 sequences are MNHNS and SASEGT. The CDR3 length is 15 residues. For the CDR3, the DNA is TGTGCCAGCTTAAGCGGGACGAGCTCCTACAATGAGCAGTTCTTC. Translation gives CASLSGTSSYNEQFF.

This clone was seen only a few times. The conserved closing phenylalanine or tryptophan is absent in this CDR3, likely reflecting a read error. The DNA is left out, because the CDR3 cannot be placed on it with certainty; the CDR3 is given as TCRdb lists it. The chain has TRBV7-9 and TRBJ1-1. 14 amino acids form the CDR3, both terminal residues included. Germline CDR1 is SEHNR and CDR2 is FQNEAQ (reference sequence). The CDR3 sequence: CASSLASGPLTLGG.

V gene TRBV11-2 combines with J gene TRBJ2-3; TRBD1 is a possible D gene (5 bases). This CDR3 has 14 residues. The germline V and J ends were trimmed by 6 bases and 0 bases, with 10 bases remaining between them. The V gene's germline CDR1 is SGHAT and CDR2 FQNNGV. CDR3 amino acids: CASRWGGSTDTQYF. The CDR3 region has the DNA TGTGCCAGCAGGTGGGGCGGAAGCACAGATACGCAGTATTTT.

The chain couples TRBV25-1 to TRBJ2-7; D is perhaps TRBD2 (5 bases). Germline assignment: CDR1 MGHDK and CDR2 SYGVNS. V dropped 6 bases and J dropped 4 bases, with 16 bases sitting between them. The CDR3 consists of 14 residues. CDR3 sequence: CASSRGGSFYEQYF. In DNA, the CDR3 is TGTGCCAGCAGCCGCGGAGGTTCTTTTTACGAGCAGTACTTC.

The V call is TRBV6-6, the J call TRBJ1-3; no reliable D call. Germline V lookup: CDR1 MNHNY, CDR2 SVGAGI (reference sequence). Trimming took off 8 bases at V and 0 bases at J, with 8 bases between the two ends. The CDR3 loop spans 13 amino acids. The CDR3 nucleotides are TGTGCCAGCGGCGCGAACTCTGGAAACACCATATATTTT. Protein sequence: CASGANSGNTIYF.

A note on this clone: The sample contains more than one DNA sequence encoding this CDR3. The J gene is TRBJ1-2, the V gene TRBV11-2; weak D call: TRBD1 (5 bases). From germline, CDR1 is SGHAT and CDR2 FQNNGV. V was cut by 1 base and J by 4 bases, with 7 bases left in between. This CDR3 has 13 amino acids. CDR3 loop: CASSLGQGYGYTF. CDR3 DNA: TGTGCCAGCAGCTTAGGGCAGGGCTATGGCTACACCTTC.

The chain is built from TRBV30 and TRBJ1-5; D is ambiguous. Germline CDR1 is GTSNPN and CDR2 is SVGIG (reference sequence). This CDR3 spans 15 amino acids. Trimming cost V 0 bases and J 0 bases, with 9 bases left between them. In nucleotides, the CDR3 is TGTGCCTGGAGTGTAGGGCAACATAGCAATCAGCCCCAGCATTTT. Its translation is CAWSVGQHSNQPQHF.

This chain joins TRBV5-4 and TRBJ2-2; D is perhaps TRBD2 (6 bases). CDR1 is SGHNT, CDR2 YYREEE, per germline (reference sequence). V lost 1 base to trimming and J lost 7 bases, with 14 bases between them. CDR3 length equals 15 residues. CDR3 DNA: TGTGCCAGCAGCTTGAATCCTGGGGGAGGCGGGGAGCTGTTTTTT. Its translation is CASSLNPGGGGELFF. The full variable domain, completed using reference TRBV5-4 and TRBJ2-2, is ETGVTQSPTHLIKTRGQQVTLRCSSQSGHNTVSWYQQALGQGPQFIFQYYREEENGRGNFPPRFSGLQFPNYSSELNVNALELDDSALYLCASSLNPGGGGELFFGEGSRLTVL.

This chain connects TRBV20-1 to TRBJ2-7, with a possible D match to TRBD1 (6 bases). The CDR3 has 11 amino acids. Germline V gene data show CDR1 as DFQATT and CDR2 as SNEGSKA (reference sequence). V gave up 6 bases and J gave up 4 bases, with 10 bases separating them. CDR3 nucleotide sequence: TGCAGTGCACCAACAGGGTACGAGCAGTACTTC. It codes for CSAPTGYEQYF.

The chain carries TRBV12-5 and TRBJ2-3, with 9 bases lining up with TRBD2. Germline lookup yields CDR1 LGHNT and CDR2 FRNRAP. The CDR3 runs 16 residues. V shed 5 bases and J 1 base; nucleotides not matched to a gene: 7. The CDR3 sequence: CASGLGLAKGTDTQYF. DNA of the CDR3: TGTGCTAGTGGTCTCGGACTAGCGAAAGGCACAGATACGCAGTATTTT.

The chain carries TRBV7-6 and TRBJ2-1, with 8 bases fitting TRBD1. In germline, CDR1 is SGHVS, CDR2 FNYEAQ. This CDR3 comprises 15 residues. With V trimmed by 5 bases and J by 10 bases, 13 bases remained unmatched. CDR3 nucleotide sequence: TGTGCCAGCAGCCCTGGGGCAGGGGGCGGGGAGGAGCAGTTCTTC. Amino acids: CASSPGAGGGEEQFF. The full variable domain, with the rest looked up from reference TRBV7-6 and TRBJ2-1, is GAGVSQSPRYKVTKRGQDVALRCDPISGHVSLYWYRQALGQGPEFLTYFNYEAQQDKSGLPNDRFSAERPEGSISTLTIQRTEQRDSAMYRCASSPGAGGGEEQFFGPGTRLTVL.

V is TRBV9 and J is TRBJ2-1, with D maybe TRBD1 (6 bases). The V gene lost 3 bases and the J gene lost 6 bases, with 22 bases spanning the gap. The CDR3 consists of 17 residues. Per germline, CDR1 SGDLS and CDR2 YYNGEE. The CDR3 DNA reads as TGTGCCAGCAGCGCCTCAGGGGCCCCGGCCGGGTCCAATGAGCAGTTCTTC. Its translation is CASSASGAPAGSNEQFF.

This clone was seen only a few times. Other nucleotide sequences from this sample produce the same CDR3. This chain joins TRBV20-1 and TRBJ2-5; D uncertain. The length of the CDR3 is 11 residues. The V gene's germline CDR1 is DFQATT and CDR2 SNEGSKA (reference sequence). Trimming stripped 3 bases from V and 4 bases from J, with 6 bases between. The CDR3 DNA reads TGCAGTGCTAGCCCCTTAGAGACCCAGTACTTC. Protein: CSASPLETQYF.

The chain has TRBV5-1 and TRBJ2-7, with TRBD1 identical over 7 bases. The ends lost 0 bases at V and 2 bases at J; junction bases unmatched: 11. The germline CDR1 and CDR2 sequences are SGHRS and YFSETQ. CDR3 length equals 17 residues. The CDR3 sequence: CASSLVPPGQKAYEQYF. CDR3 in DNA: TGCGCCAGCAGCTTGGTCCCACCGGGACAGAAAGCCTACGAGCAGTACTTC.

This clone was detected a few times. The chain joins TRBV5-1 to TRBJ2-5; TRBD2 aligns across 13 bases. V dropped 4 bases and J dropped 5; count of bases not matched to a gene: 8. Germline V gene lookup returns CDR1 SGHRS and CDR2 YFSETQ. CDR3 length equals 16 residues. Here the CDR3 reads CASSEGLAGALETQYF. CDR3 nucleotide sequence: TGCGCCAGCAGCGAAGGACTAGCGGGAGCGTTGGAGACCCAGTACTTC.

The CDR3 loop is CASSPLQGQETQYF. As DNA, the CDR3 is TGTGCCAGCAGCCCGCTTCAGGGCCAAGAGACCCAGTACTTC. V is TRBV11-2 and J is TRBJ2-5, with TRBD1 as a possible D gene (5 bases). The germline V gene encodes CDR1 SGHAT and CDR2 FQNNGV. Trimming pared 5 bases from V and 1 base from J, leaving 11 bases between. The CDR3 loop spans 14 amino acids.

CDR3 sequence: CASRLGQGKRGETQYF. DNA for the CDR3: TGTGCCAGCAGGTTGGGACAGGGAAAGAGAGGAGAGACCCAGTACTTC. The chain joins TRBV27 to TRBJ2-5, with 9 bases that match TRBD1. The V gene's germline CDR1 is MNHEY and CDR2 SMNVEV (reference sequence). The CDR3 totals 16 residues. Trimming cost V 6 bases and J 4 bases; bases outside gene matches: 12.

This rearrangement joins TRBV5-8 to TRBJ1-5; D is uncertain. The germline gives CDR1 SGHTS, CDR2 YDEGEE. This CDR3 has 13 residues. V lost 0 bases to trimming and J lost 6 bases, with 7 bases between them. The CDR3 is CASSLGPVQPQHF. The CDR3 coding sequence is TGTGCCAGCAGCTTGGGTCCGGTTCAGCCCCAGCATTTT.

This clone was found a few times. The CDR3 DNA follows: TGTGCCATTCAGGGTTTCGGGACTGAAGCTTTCTTT. It translates to CAIQGFGTEAFF. V gene TRBV28 combines with J gene TRBJ1-1; perhaps TRBD1 as D (5 bases). The CDR3 is 12 residues long. Germline CDR1 is MDHEN and CDR2 is SYDVKM. The V gene lost 10 bases and the J gene lost 5 bases, with 14 bases spanning the gap.

The chain carries TRBV5-4 and TRBJ2-7; D may correspond to TRBD1 or TRBD2 (6 bases each). CDR1 is SGHNT, CDR2 YYREEE, per germline (reference sequence). CDR3 length: 14 amino acids. Trimming took 3 bases from V and 5 from J, leaving 15 bases between them. The CDR3 DNA is TGTGCCAGCAGCTCGCCGACGGGGGCCAACGAGCAGTACTTC. Its protein product is CASSSPTGANEQYF.

The V call is TRBV29-1, the J call TRBJ2-2; unclear D gene. CDR1 is SQVTM and CDR2 is ANQGSEA in the germline V gene. The CDR3 covers 13 residues. The V gene lost 4 bases and the J gene lost 2 bases, with 8 bases spanning the gap. The CDR3 protein is CSVVLKNTGELFF. The CDR3 region has the DNA TGCAGCGTTGTCCTTAAAAACACCGGGGAGCTGTTTTTT.

About this clone itself: The junction departs from germline at one end; a sequencing error may be responsible. This rearrangement joins TRBV10-3 to TRBJ2-7, with 11 bases fitting TRBD1. Germline CDR1 is ENHRY and CDR2 is SYGVKD. The CDR3 has 13 amino acids. DNA of the CDR3: TGTGCCAGCAAGACTGCCGGGACAGGGGGTCAATCTTTC. Amino acids: CASKTAGTGGQSF.

This chain links TRBV10-1 with TRBJ2-1; 9 bases agree with TRBD1. This CDR3 is built from 13 residues. CDR1 is WNHNN and CDR2 is SYGVQD in the germline V gene (reference sequence). After removal of 8 bases from V and 5 bases from J, the junction contained 4 bases not matched to a gene. DNA for the CDR3: TGCGCCAGCGGCCGGACAGGGGACAATGAGCAGTTCTTC. Its protein is CASGRTGDNEQFF.

There are many counts of this clone. This sequence joins TRBV30 and TRBJ2-6; no clear D. This CDR3 spans 14 amino acids. The V end lost 5 bases, the J end lost 0 bases, and 8 bases lay between the germline ends. Germline loops: CDR1 GTSNPN, CDR2 SVGIG (reference sequence). CDR3 amino acids: CAWYRSSGANVLTF. The CDR3 DNA is TGTGCCTGGTACCGTAGCTCTGGGGCCAACGTCCTGACTTTC.

This clone was seen only once. The genes are TRBV14 and TRBJ2-1, with 10 bases aligning to TRBD2. The CDR3 spans 17 residues. The junction had 8 bases not matched to a gene; V was cut back by 4 bases and J by 2 bases. Germline assignment: CDR1 SGHDN and CDR2 FVKESK. CDR3 amino acids: CASSPRSGRSTYNEQFF. CDR3 coding DNA: TGTGCCAGCAGCCCCCGTAGCGGGAGGTCGACCTACAATGAGCAGTTCTTC.

The rearrangement uses TRBV6-1 and TRBJ2-2; D perhaps matches TRBD1 (5 bases). Per the germline V gene, CDR1 is MNHNS and CDR2 is SASEGT. Between the trimmed V and J ends, which lost 0 bases and 3 bases, there was a span of 11 bases. The CDR3 spans 16 residues. The CDR3 protein is CASSEARGWDTGELFF. The CDR3 bases are TGTGCCAGCAGTGAAGCAAGGGGTTGGGACACCGGGGAGCTGTTTTTT.

The gene calls are TRBV5-1 and TRBJ2-3, with 9 bases lining up with TRBD2. V was pared by 3 bases and J by 2 bases, with 10 bases of the junction left unmatched. Germline CDR1 reads SGHRS; CDR2 reads YFSETQ. This CDR3 is 17 amino acids long. CDR3 DNA: TGCGCCAGCAGCTCGCCGAATGGCGGGAGGGCCACAGATACGCAGTATTTT. It is translated as CASSSPNGGRATDTQYF.

As to this clone: Other DNA variants within this sample encode the same CDR3. CDR3 bases: TGTGCCAGCAGCTTAGCACTAGCGGGGGGCACAGATACGCAGTATTTT. It specifies CASSLALAGGTDTQYF. The J gene is TRBJ2-3, the V gene TRBV7-2, with 11 bases identical to TRBD2. The V gene's germline CDR1 is SGHTA and CDR2 FQGNSA. Trimming took 0 bases from V and 1 from J; bases not matched to a gene: 0. This CDR3 has 16 residues.

The chain carries TRBV14 and TRBJ1-3; 9 bases are shared with TRBD1. CDR1 and CDR2 from the germline V gene are SGHDN and FVKESK. The junction had 13 bases not matched to a gene; V was cut back by 4 bases and J by 0 bases. This CDR3 has 19 amino acids. In DNA, the CDR3 is TGTGCCAGCAGCCCGGGGACAGGGAGCATCCATCTCTCTGGAAACACCATATATTTT. Protein product: CASSPGTGSIHLSGNTIYF.